A selection of T cell receptor beta chains follows, all from one sample in a study of blood T cell repertoires in COVID-19. Generated by immunoSEQ multiplex PCR, the TCRdb table keeps only in-frame clones and is missing some. The table has roughly 300,000 clones, around 84% seen once. Sequencing used PBMCs or T cells enriched from blood (not recorded which). The receptor source for this set is a woman aged 18-29 years who had recovered from COVID-19. The CDR3 runs from the conserved cysteine through the conserved F or W. The D gene is left open where the match is weak. A row's size may be missing; if present it is once, few, many or a size class.

clone_size	d_call	j_call	v_call	cdr3_aa	cdr3_nt
-	-	TRBJ2-1	TRBV5-6	CASSFRVEQFF	TGTGCCAGCAGCTTCAGGGTTGAGCAGTTCTTC
once	-	TRBJ2-2	TRBV27	CASSPTRAGTTGELFF	TGTGCCAGCAGTCCTACGAGGGCGGGGACCACCGGGGAGCTGTTTTTT
-	-	TRBJ2-1	TRBV2	CAGRGLLLGEQFF	TGTGCCGGCAGGGGACTTCTATTAGGTGAGCAGTTCTTC
-	-	TRBJ1-2	TRBV5-1	CASSLGDMSQLDGYTF	TGCGCCAGCAGCTTGGGAGATATGTCGCAATTGGATGGCTACACCTTC
-	-	TRBJ1-2	TRBV2	CASRLQGYGYTF	TGTGCCAGCAGGCTACAGGGCTATGGCTACACCTTC
-	-	TRBJ1-1	TRBV5-1	CASSLDGGKNTEAFF	TGCGCCAGCAGCTTGGACGGGGGTAAGAACACTGAAGCTTTCTTT
-	TRBD1	TRBJ1-2	TRBV6-2/TRBV6-3	CASSYSMSGRGPGYTF	TGTGCCAGCAGTTACTCGATGTCGGGCAGGGGGCCTGGCTACACCTTC
-	-	TRBJ1-2	TRBV5-1	CASRTGDGYGYTF	TGCGCCAGCAGAACAGGCGACGGATATGGCTACACCTTC
once	TRBD1	TRBJ1-4	TRBV19	CASSRTTGGTNEKLFF	TGTGCCAGTAGTAGAACTACAGGGGGAACTAATGAAAAACTGTTTTTT
-	-	TRBJ1-2	TRBV18	CASSPTESGYGYTF	TGTGCCAGCTCACCGACAGAGAGTGGCTATGGCTACACCTTC
once	TRBD2	TRBJ2-2	TRBV10-3	CAASLAGGPLWAGELFF	TGTGCCGCATCACTAGCGGGAGGGCCCCTTTGGGCCGGGGAGCTGTTTTTT
-	-	TRBJ2-4	TRBV5-1	CASSLAAVNQGKNIQYF	TGCGCCAGCAGCTTGGCCGCGGTGAACCAGGGCAAAAACATTCAGTACTTC
-	-	TRBJ2-7	TRBV6-1	CASSESYTIYEQYF	TGTGCCAGCAGTGAATCGTATACTATCTACGAGCAGTACTTC
once	-	TRBJ2-7	TRBV19	CASSIDGKYEQYF	TGTGCCAGTTCCATTGACGGGAAGTACGAGCAGTACTTC
few	TRBD1	TRBJ1-6	TRBV7-9	CASSLVSTQGANRNSPLHF	TGTGCCAGCAGCTTAGTTTCCACACAGGGGGCGAACCGTAATTCACCCCTCCACTTT
-	-	TRBJ2-7	TRBV5-1	CASSYALGAMGEQYF	TGCGCCAGCAGCTATGCCCTAGGGGCTATGGGGGAGCAGTACTTC
-	-	TRBJ2-1	TRBV20-1	CSAGYNEQFF	TGCAGTGCCGGGTACAATGAGCAGTTCTTC
-	TRBD2	TRBJ2-4	TRBV23-1	CASGGGLAKNIQYF	TGCGCCAGCGGGGGGGGGTTAGCCAAAAACATTCAGTACTTC
-	TRBD1	TRBJ1-5	TRBV5-6	CASSFGQGGQPQHF	TGTGCCAGCAGCTTCGGACAGGGAGGTCAGCCCCAGCATTTT
few	-	TRBJ2-7	TRBV5-6	CASSLGGDFYEQYF	TGTGCCAGCAGCCTAGGGGGGGACTTCTACGAGCAGTACTTC
-	-	TRBJ1-2	TRBV5-1	CASSLGQSNGYTF	TGCGCCAGCAGCTTGGGACAGTCAAATGGCTACACCTTC
-	-	TRBJ2-1	TRBV10-3	CAISERQVLSSYNEQFF	TGTGCCATCAGTGAGCGACAGGTGTTGAGCTCCTACAATGAGCAGTTCTTC